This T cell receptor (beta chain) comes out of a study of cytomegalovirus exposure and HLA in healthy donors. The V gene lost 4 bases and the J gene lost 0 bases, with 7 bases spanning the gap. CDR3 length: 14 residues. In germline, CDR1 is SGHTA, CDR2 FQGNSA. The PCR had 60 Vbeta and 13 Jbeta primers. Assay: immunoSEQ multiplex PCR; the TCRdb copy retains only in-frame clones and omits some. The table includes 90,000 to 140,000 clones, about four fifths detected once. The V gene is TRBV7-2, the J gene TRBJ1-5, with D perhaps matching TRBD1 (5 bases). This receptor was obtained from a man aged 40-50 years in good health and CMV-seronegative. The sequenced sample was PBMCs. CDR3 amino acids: CASSWQGSNQPQHF. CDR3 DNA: TGTGCCAGCAGCTGGCAGGGTAGCAATCAGCCCCAGCATTTT.